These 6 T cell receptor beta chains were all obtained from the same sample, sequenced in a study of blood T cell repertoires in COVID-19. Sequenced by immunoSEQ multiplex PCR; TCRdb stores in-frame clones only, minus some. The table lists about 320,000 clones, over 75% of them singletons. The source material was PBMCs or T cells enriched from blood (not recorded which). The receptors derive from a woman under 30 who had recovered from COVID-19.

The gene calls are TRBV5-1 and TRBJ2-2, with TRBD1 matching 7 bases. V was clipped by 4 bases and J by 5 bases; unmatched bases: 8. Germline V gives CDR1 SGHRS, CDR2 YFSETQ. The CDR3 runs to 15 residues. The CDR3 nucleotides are TGCGCCAGCAGCACGGGGACAGCATGGACCGGGGAGCTGTTTTTT. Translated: CASSTGTAWTGELFF.

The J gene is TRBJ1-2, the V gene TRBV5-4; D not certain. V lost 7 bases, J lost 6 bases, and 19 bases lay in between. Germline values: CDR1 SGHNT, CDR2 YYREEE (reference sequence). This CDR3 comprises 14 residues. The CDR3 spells CASANRTEGHGYTF. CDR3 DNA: TGTGCCAGCGCCAATCGTACAGAGGGCCATGGCTACACCTTC.

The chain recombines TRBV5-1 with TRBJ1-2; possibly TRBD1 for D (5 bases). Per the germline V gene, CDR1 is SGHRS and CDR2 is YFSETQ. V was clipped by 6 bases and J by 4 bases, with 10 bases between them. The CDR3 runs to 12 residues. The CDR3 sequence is CASTDSVYGYTF. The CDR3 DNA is TGCGCCAGCACCGACAGTGTCTATGGCTACACCTTC.

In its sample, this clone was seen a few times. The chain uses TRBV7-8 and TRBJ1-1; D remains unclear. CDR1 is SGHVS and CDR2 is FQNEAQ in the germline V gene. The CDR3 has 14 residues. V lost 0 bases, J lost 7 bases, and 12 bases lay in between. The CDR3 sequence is CASSLAYMQNEAFF. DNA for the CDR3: TGTGCCAGCAGCTTAGCTTATATGCAGAATGAAGCTTTCTTT. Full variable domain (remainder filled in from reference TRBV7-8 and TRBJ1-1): GAGVSQSPRYKVAKRGQDVALRCDPISGHVSLFWYQQALGQGPEFLTYFQNEAQLDKSGLPSDRFFAERPEGSVSTLKIQRTQQEDSAVYLCASSLAYMQNEAFFGQGTRLTVV.

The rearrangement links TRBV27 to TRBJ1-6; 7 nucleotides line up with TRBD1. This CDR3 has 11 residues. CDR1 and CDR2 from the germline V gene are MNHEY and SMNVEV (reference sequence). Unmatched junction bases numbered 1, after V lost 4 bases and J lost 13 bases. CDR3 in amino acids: CASSSRGPLHF. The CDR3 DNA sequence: TGTGCCAGCAGTTCCAGGGGGCCCCTCCACTTT.

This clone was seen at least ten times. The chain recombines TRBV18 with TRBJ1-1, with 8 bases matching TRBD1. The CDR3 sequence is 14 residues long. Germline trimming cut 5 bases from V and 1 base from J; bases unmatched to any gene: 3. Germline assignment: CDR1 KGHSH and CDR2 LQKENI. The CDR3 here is CASSMTGENTEAFF. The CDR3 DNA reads TGTGCCAGCTCAATGACAGGGGAGAACACTGAAGCTTTCTTT. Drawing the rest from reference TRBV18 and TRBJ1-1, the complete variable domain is NAGVMQNPRHLVRRRGQEARLRCSPMKGHSHVYWYRQLPEEGLKFMVYLQKENIIDESGMPKERFSAEFPKEGPSILRIQQVVRGDSAAYFCASSMTGENTEAFFGQGTRLTVV.